The rows below give T cell receptor beta chains drawn from one sample of a study of blood T cell repertoires in COVID-19. Produced via immunoSEQ multiplex PCR; TCRdb's table is partial and in-frame only. The sample gives 270,000 or so clones, 65% to 90% of which show up once; about 14% is in the top ten. Sequenced: peripheral blood. The receptors stem from a human donor in a cohort sampled during active COVID-19. CDR3s include the opening cysteine and the closing phenylalanine or tryptophan. The order of the fields is J gene, clone size, D gene, V gene, CDR3 protein, CDR3 DNA. The D gene is left open where the match is weak. Size is stated for part of the rows, as once, few or many counts, or as a class when the clone is expanded.

j_call: TRBJ2-7; clone_size: .; d_call: .; v_call: TRBV28; cdr3_aa: CASSLSPGYEQYF; cdr3_nt: TGTGCCAGCAGTTTATCCCCGGGTTACGAGCAGTACTTC
j_call: TRBJ1-2; clone_size: .; d_call: .; v_call: TRBV5-1; cdr3_aa: CASSLGSQGNYGYTF; cdr3_nt: TGCGCCAGCAGCTTGGGTTCCCAGGGAAACTATGGCTACACCTTC
j_call: TRBJ1-2; clone_size: .; d_call: TRBD1; v_call: TRBV28; cdr3_aa: CASSPPPGTGDYGYTF; cdr3_nt: TGTGCCAGCAGTCCACCCCCCGGGACAGGAGATTATGGCTACACCTTC
j_call: TRBJ2-2; clone_size: few; d_call: .; v_call: TRBV7-8; cdr3_aa: CASSLGGINTGELFF; cdr3_nt: TGTGCCAGCAGCTTAGGTGGCATCAACACCGGGGAGCTGTTTTTT
j_call: TRBJ1-2; clone_size: .; d_call: .; v_call: TRBV9; cdr3_aa: CASSPWDNPNYGYTF; cdr3_nt: TGTGCCAGCAGCCCATGGGACAATCCGAACTATGGCTACACCTTC
j_call: TRBJ1-5; clone_size: .; d_call: TRBD1; v_call: TRBV27; cdr3_aa: CASSSYRGGQPQHF; cdr3_nt: TGTGCCAGCAGTTCCTACAGGGGTGGACAGCCCCAGCATTTT
j_call: TRBJ2-1; clone_size: .; d_call: .; v_call: TRBV28; cdr3_aa: CASLGATYNEQFF; cdr3_nt: TGTGCCAGCTTAGGGGCCACCTACAATGAGCAGTTCTTC
j_call: TRBJ1-5; clone_size: .; d_call: .; v_call: TRBV18; cdr3_aa: CASSHGGSNQPQHF; cdr3_nt: TGTGCCAGCTCCCACGGGGGAAGCAATCAGCCCCAGCATTTT
j_call: TRBJ2-4; clone_size: .; d_call: .; v_call: TRBV5-1; cdr3_aa: CASSLLPGVENIQYF; cdr3_nt: TGCGCCAGCAGCTTGTTACCAGGGGTCGAAAACATTCAGTACTTC
j_call: TRBJ2-5; clone_size: .; d_call: .; v_call: TRBV9; cdr3_aa: CASSVGLARRGQETQYF; cdr3_nt: TGTGCCAGCAGCGTAGGCTTAGCGAGGCGGGGCCAAGAGACCCAGTACTTC
j_call: TRBJ2-7; clone_size: .; d_call: .; v_call: TRBV5-1; cdr3_aa: CASSDRQGPTYEQYF; cdr3_nt: TGCGCCAGCAGCGACAGACAAGGGCCCACCTACGAGCAGTACTTC
j_call: TRBJ2-3; clone_size: .; d_call: TRBD2; v_call: TRBV27; cdr3_aa: CASRGLAGITDTQYF; cdr3_nt: TGTGCCAGCCGGGGACTAGCGGGGATCACAGATACGCAGTATTTT
j_call: TRBJ2-7; clone_size: .; d_call: .; v_call: TRBV2; cdr3_aa: CASSAEGAASYEQYF; cdr3_nt: TGTGCCAGCAGTGCGGAGGGTGCAGCTAGCTACGAGCAGTACTTC
j_call: TRBJ2-7; clone_size: .; d_call: .; v_call: TRBV6-1; cdr3_aa: CASSEAVLFRSNLRSEQYF; cdr3_nt: TGTGCCAGCAGTGAAGCGGTTCTTTTTAGGAGCAACCTAAGGTCTGAGCAGTACTTC
j_call: TRBJ1-1; clone_size: once; d_call: .; v_call: TRBV9; cdr3_aa: CASSGRGGGNTEAFF; cdr3_nt: TGTGCCAGCAGCGGCAGGGGCGGTGGAAACACTGAAGCTTTCTTT
j_call: TRBJ2-1; clone_size: .; d_call: .; v_call: TRBV29-1; cdr3_aa: CSGLGYNEQFF; cdr3_nt: TGCAGCGGCCTAGGCTACAATGAGCAGTTCTTC
j_call: TRBJ1-5; clone_size: .; d_call: TRBD1; v_call: TRBV19; cdr3_aa: CASTSPGQRSNQPQHF; cdr3_nt: TGTGCCAGTACCTCTCCGGGACAGAGGAGCAATCAGCCCCAGCATTTT
j_call: TRBJ2-1; clone_size: once; d_call: TRBD2; v_call: TRBV7-9; cdr3_aa: CASSSIPGLANEQFF; cdr3_nt: TGTGCCAGCAGCTCCATCCCGGGACTAGCAAATGAGCAGTTCTTC
j_call: TRBJ1-4; clone_size: .; d_call: .; v_call: TRBV7-2; cdr3_aa: CASSRGGSDEKLFF; cdr3_nt: TGTGCCAGCAGCAGAGGCGGCTCCGATGAAAAACTGTTTTTT
j_call: TRBJ1-2; clone_size: .; d_call: .; v_call: TRBV3-1/TRBV3-2; cdr3_aa: CASSQVETERVDGYTF; cdr3_nt: TGTGCCAGCAGCCAAGTAGAGACGGAGAGAGTAGATGGCTACACCTTC
j_call: TRBJ2-2; clone_size: .; d_call: TRBD2; v_call: TRBV4-1; cdr3_aa: CASSQTSLAPTGELFF; cdr3_nt: TGCGCCAGCAGCCAAACCTCACTAGCGCCCACCGGGGAGCTGTTTTTT
j_call: TRBJ1-5; clone_size: few; d_call: .; v_call: TRBV6-6; cdr3_aa: CASTLSFNQPQHF; cdr3_nt: TGTGCCAGCACGTTGTCGTTCAATCAGCCCCAGCATTTT
j_call: TRBJ1-5; clone_size: few; d_call: .; v_call: TRBV18; cdr3_aa: CASSPSLNQPQHF; cdr3_nt: TGTGCCAGCTCACCGTCTCTCAATCAGCCCCAGCATTTT
j_call: TRBJ2-7; clone_size: .; d_call: TRBD1; v_call: TRBV25-1; cdr3_aa: CASSDNRGHEQYF; cdr3_nt: TGTGCCAGCAGTGACAACAGGGGCCACGAGCAGTACTTC
j_call: TRBJ1-6; clone_size: .; d_call: .; v_call: TRBV6-1; cdr3_aa: CASSETAYNSPLHF; cdr3_nt: TGTGCCAGCAGTGAGACAGCTTATAATTCACCCCTCCACTTT
j_call: TRBJ1-1; clone_size: .; d_call: TRBD1; v_call: TRBV5-5; cdr3_aa: CASSFRTGGREAFF; cdr3_nt: TGTGCCAGCAGCTTTAGGACAGGGGGCCGGGAAGCTTTCTTT
j_call: TRBJ2-2; clone_size: once; d_call: TRBD1; v_call: TRBV29-1; cdr3_aa: CSASGGPNTGELFF; cdr3_nt: TGCAGCGCCTCAGGGGGACCCAACACCGGGGAGCTGTTTTTT
j_call: TRBJ2-7; clone_size: .; d_call: TRBD1; v_call: TRBV28; cdr3_aa: CASSPGQGAYEQYF; cdr3_nt: TGTGCCAGCAGTCCGGGACAGGGGGCCTACGAGCAGTACTTC
j_call: TRBJ2-1; clone_size: .; d_call: .; v_call: TRBV21-1; cdr3_aa: CASSKGKGNNEQFF; cdr3_nt: TGTGCCAGCAGCAAAGGTAAGGGGAACAATGAGCAGTTCTTC
j_call: TRBJ2-6; clone_size: .; d_call: TRBD1; v_call: TRBV29-1; cdr3_aa: CSVSGGYSGANVLTF; cdr3_nt: TGCAGCGTTTCAGGGGGCTACTCTGGGGCCAACGTCCTGACTTTC
j_call: TRBJ2-1; clone_size: .; d_call: .; v_call: TRBV7-2; cdr3_aa: CASSLTWEAYNEQFF; cdr3_nt: TGTGCCAGCAGCTTAACGTGGGAGGCTTACAATGAGCAGTTCTTC
j_call: TRBJ2-3; clone_size: .; d_call: TRBD2; v_call: TRBV7-9; cdr3_aa: CASSPAGSSTDTQYF; cdr3_nt: TGTGCCAGCAGCCCAGCGGGATCTAGCACAGATACGCAGTATTTT
j_call: TRBJ2-7; clone_size: once; d_call: TRBD2; v_call: TRBV6-5; cdr3_aa: CASSPSGNYEQYF; cdr3_nt: TGTGCCAGCAGCCCCAGCGGGAACTACGAGCAGTACTTC
j_call: TRBJ1-6; clone_size: .; d_call: .; v_call: TRBV10-3; cdr3_aa: CAISRDSNSPLHF; cdr3_nt: TGTGCCATCAGTCGAGACTCCAATTCACCCCTCCACTTT
j_call: TRBJ1-5; clone_size: .; d_call: TRBD1; v_call: TRBV13; cdr3_aa: CASSIQGAQPQHF; cdr3_nt: TGTGCCAGCAGTATACAGGGGGCTCAGCCCCAGCATTTT
j_call: TRBJ2-7; clone_size: few; d_call: TRBD1; v_call: TRBV27; cdr3_aa: CASRGGLQIYEQYF; cdr3_nt: TGTGCCAGCCGAGGGGGCTTGCAAATCTACGAGCAGTACTTC
j_call: TRBJ2-1; clone_size: few; d_call: TRBD1; v_call: TRBV19; cdr3_aa: CASSIRTGGKDEQFF; cdr3_nt: TGTGCCAGTAGTATCCGGACAGGGGGCAAGGATGAGCAGTTCTTC
j_call: TRBJ1-1; clone_size: .; d_call: .; v_call: TRBV2; cdr3_aa: CASSKRTVSNTEAFF; cdr3_nt: TGTGCCAGCAGCAAACGGACAGTTTCGAACACTGAAGCTTTCTTT
j_call: TRBJ2-3; clone_size: .; d_call: TRBD1; v_call: TRBV5-5; cdr3_aa: CASSLAGTGERDTQYF; cdr3_nt: TGTGCCAGCAGCTTGGCGGGGACAGGGGAACGAGATACGCAGTATTTT
j_call: TRBJ2-5; clone_size: .; d_call: TRBD2; v_call: TRBV10-3; cdr3_aa: CAIKGEGETQYF; cdr3_nt: TGTGCCATAAAAGGGGAGGGTGAGACCCAGTACTTC
j_call: TRBJ2-2; clone_size: .; d_call: .; v_call: TRBV6-2/TRBV6-3; cdr3_aa: CASSSLGRRVGELFF; cdr3_nt: TGTGCCAGCAGTTCACTAGGAAGGCGGGTCGGGGAGCTGTTTTTT
j_call: TRBJ2-3; clone_size: .; d_call: .; v_call: TRBV7-3; cdr3_aa: CASSLTPDRMVDTQYF; cdr3_nt: TGTGCCAGCAGCTTAACCCCCGACAGGATGGTGGATACGCAGTATTTT
j_call: TRBJ2-7; clone_size: .; d_call: .; v_call: TRBV9; cdr3_aa: CASSVGGGGTSGEQYF; cdr3_nt: TGTGCCAGCAGCGTAGGAGGGGGCGGGACGTCAGGGGAGCAGTACTTC
j_call: TRBJ2-7; clone_size: .; d_call: TRBD1; v_call: TRBV28; cdr3_aa: CASKGTARRGEQYF; cdr3_nt: TGTGCCAGTAAGGGGACAGCGAGACGGGGCGAGCAGTACTTC
j_call: TRBJ2-7; clone_size: once; d_call: TRBD2; v_call: TRBV6-5; cdr3_aa: CASSRTSGTYEQYF; cdr3_nt: TGTGCCAGCAGTCGGACTAGCGGGACTTACGAGCAGTACTTC
j_call: TRBJ1-4; clone_size: .; d_call: .; v_call: TRBV27; cdr3_aa: CASSGVPNEKLFF; cdr3_nt: TGTGCCAGCAGCGGGGTTCCTAATGAAAAACTGTTTTTT
j_call: TRBJ2-3; clone_size: .; d_call: TRBD2; v_call: TRBV9; cdr3_aa: CASSGLAGQSDTQYF; cdr3_nt: TGTGCCAGCAGCGGACTAGCGGGGCAATCAGATACGCAGTATTTT
j_call: TRBJ2-5; clone_size: .; d_call: TRBD2; v_call: TRBV5-4; cdr3_aa: CASSFASGSETQYF; cdr3_nt: TGTGCCAGCAGCTTCGCTAGCGGCTCAGAGACCCAGTACTTC